This T cell receptor (beta chain) was observed in a study of identical twins. The CDR3 spans 14 residues. The germline V gene has CDR1 MNHEY and CDR2 SVGEGT. The ends were cut back, 6 bases at V and 6 bases at J, with 17 bases in the middle. TCRdb recomputed calls from the 5' RACE reads with MiXCR, one row per CDR3 protein. The sample includes 690,000 or so distinct CDR3 sequences, over 8.5% of them seen just once. The data were also submitted as part of a second study, on yellow fever vaccine responses in identical twins. That work states: Each twin's T cell response to the vaccine was reported to look partly convergent and partly personalized.

The sequenced sample was PBMCs. The sequence was collected from a woman aged 18 to 35 in good health. V and J are TRBV6-2 or TRBV6-3 and TRBJ1-1, with D perhaps TRBD1 (5 bases). In nucleotides, the CDR3 is TGTGCCAGCAGGGGAGGACAATATGTCGCTGAAGCTTTCTTT. It codes for CASRGGQYVAEAFF.